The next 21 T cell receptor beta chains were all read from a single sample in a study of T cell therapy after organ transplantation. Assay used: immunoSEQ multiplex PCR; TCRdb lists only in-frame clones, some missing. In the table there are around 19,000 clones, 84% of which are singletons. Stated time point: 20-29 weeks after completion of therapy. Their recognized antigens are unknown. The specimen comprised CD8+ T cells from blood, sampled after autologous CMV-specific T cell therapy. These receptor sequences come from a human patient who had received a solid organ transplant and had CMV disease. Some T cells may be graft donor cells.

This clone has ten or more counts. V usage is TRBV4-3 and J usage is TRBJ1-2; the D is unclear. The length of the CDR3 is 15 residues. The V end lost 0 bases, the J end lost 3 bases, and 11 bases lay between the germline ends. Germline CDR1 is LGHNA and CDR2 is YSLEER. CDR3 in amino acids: CASSQDFGADYGYTF. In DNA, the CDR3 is TGCGCCAGCAGCCAAGATTTCGGCGCCGACTATGGCTACACCTTC.

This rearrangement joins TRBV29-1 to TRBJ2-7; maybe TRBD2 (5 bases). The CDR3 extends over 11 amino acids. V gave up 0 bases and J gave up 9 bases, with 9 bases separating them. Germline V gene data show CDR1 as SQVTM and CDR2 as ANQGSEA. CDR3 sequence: CSVEDPRGQYF. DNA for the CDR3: TGCAGCGTTGAAGATCCTCGGGGGCAGTACTTC.

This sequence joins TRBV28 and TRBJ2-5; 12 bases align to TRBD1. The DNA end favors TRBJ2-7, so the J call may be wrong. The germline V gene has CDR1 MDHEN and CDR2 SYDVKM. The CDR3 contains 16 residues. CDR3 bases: TGTGCCAGCAGTTCCTCCCGGGACAGGGGGCTCTACGAGCAGTACTTC. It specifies CASSSSRDRGLYEQYF.

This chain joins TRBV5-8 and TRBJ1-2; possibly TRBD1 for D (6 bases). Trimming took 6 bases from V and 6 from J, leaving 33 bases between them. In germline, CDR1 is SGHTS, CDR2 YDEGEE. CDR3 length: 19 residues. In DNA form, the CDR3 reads TGTGCCAGCACCACCTGGGGATCCAGGACAGCGCCTGTGGTGGATGGCTACACCTTC. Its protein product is CASTTWGSRTAPVVDGYTF.

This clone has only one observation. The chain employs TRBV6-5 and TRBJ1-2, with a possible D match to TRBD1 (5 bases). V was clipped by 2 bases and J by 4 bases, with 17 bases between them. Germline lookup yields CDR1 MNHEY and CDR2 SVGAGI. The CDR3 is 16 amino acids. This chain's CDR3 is CASSYPTNGQGYGYTF. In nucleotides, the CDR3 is TGTGCCAGCAGTTACCCGACGAACGGCCAGGGCTATGGCTACACCTTC.

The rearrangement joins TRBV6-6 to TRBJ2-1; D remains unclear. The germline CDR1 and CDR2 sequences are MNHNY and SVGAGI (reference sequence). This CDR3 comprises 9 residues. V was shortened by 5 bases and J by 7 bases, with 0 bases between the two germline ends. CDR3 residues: CASSNEQFF. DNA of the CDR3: TGTGCCAGCAGTAATGAGCAGTTCTTC.

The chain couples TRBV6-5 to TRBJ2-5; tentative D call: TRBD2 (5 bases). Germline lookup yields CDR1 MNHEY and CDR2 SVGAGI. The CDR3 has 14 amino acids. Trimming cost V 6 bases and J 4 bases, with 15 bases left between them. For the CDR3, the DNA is TGTGCCAGCAGCTCTCTAGCTTCCAGAGAGACCCAGTACTTC. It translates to CASSSLASRETQYF.

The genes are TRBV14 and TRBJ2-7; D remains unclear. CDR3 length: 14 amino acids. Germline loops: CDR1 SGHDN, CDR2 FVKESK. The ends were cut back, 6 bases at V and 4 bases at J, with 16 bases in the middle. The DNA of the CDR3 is TGTGCCAGCAGTCCATTACTCATACCTTACGAGCAGTACTTC. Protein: CASSPLLIPYEQYF.

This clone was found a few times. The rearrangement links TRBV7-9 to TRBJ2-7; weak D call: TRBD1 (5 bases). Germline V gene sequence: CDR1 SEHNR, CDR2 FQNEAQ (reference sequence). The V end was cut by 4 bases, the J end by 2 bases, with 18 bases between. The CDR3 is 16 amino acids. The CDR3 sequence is CASSSFLGQGPYEQYF. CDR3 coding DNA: TGTGCCAGCAGCTCGTTTCTAGGGCAGGGCCCCTACGAGCAGTACTTC.

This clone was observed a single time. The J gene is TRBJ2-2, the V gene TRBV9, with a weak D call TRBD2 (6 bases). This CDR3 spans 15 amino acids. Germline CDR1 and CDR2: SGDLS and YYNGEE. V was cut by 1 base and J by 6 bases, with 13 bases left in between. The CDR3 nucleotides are TGTGCCAGCAGCGTAAGGTCCGGGGGATCCGGGGAGCTGTTTTTT. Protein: CASSVRSGGSGELFF. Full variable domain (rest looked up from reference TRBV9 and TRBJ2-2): DSGVTQTPKHLITATGQRVTLRCSPRSGDLSVYWYQQSLDQGLQFLIQYYNGEERAKGNILERFSAQQFPDLHSELNLSSLELGDSALYFCASSVRSGGSGELFFGEGSRLTVL.

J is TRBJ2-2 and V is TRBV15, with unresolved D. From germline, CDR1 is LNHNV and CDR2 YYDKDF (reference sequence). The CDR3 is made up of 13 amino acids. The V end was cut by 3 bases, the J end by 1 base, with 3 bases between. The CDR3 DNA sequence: TGTGCCACCAGCAGTCTGAACACCGGGGAGCTGTTTTTT. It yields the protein CATSSLNTGELFF.

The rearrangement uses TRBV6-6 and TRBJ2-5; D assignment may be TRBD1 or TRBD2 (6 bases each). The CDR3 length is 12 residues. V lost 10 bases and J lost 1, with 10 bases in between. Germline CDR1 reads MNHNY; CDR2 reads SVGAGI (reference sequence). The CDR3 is CATTGAQETQYF. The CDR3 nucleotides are TGTGCCACCACGGGGGCCCAAGAGACCCAGTACTTC.

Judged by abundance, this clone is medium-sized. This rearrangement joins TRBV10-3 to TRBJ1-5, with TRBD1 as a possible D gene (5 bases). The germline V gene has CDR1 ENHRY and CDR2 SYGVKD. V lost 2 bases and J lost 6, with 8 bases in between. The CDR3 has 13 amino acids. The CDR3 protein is CAISELGGQPQHF. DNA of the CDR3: TGTGCCATCAGTGAGCTGGGGGGTCAGCCCCAGCATTTT.

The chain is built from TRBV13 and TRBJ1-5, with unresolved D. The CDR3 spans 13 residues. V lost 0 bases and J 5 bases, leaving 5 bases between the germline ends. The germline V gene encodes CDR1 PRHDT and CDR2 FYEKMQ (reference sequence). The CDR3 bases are TGTGCCAGCAGCTTAGGTCGCGATCAGCCCCAGCATTTT. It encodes CASSLGRDQPQHF.

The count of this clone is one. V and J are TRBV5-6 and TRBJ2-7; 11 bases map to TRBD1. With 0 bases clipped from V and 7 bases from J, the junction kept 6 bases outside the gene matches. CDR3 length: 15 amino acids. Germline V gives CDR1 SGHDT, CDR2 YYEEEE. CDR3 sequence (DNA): TGTGCCAGCAGCTTGGGGGGACAGGGGGTTTTTGAGCAGTACTTC. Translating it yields CASSLGGQGVFEQYF.

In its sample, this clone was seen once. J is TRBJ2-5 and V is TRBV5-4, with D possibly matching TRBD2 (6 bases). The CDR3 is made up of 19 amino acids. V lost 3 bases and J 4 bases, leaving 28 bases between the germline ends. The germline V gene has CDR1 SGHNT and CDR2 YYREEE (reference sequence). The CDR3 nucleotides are TGTGCCAGCAGCTCCCCGCGGGGTCAGGGCGGCAGTAGAGGAGAGACCCAGTACTTC. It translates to CASSSPRGQGGSRGETQYF.

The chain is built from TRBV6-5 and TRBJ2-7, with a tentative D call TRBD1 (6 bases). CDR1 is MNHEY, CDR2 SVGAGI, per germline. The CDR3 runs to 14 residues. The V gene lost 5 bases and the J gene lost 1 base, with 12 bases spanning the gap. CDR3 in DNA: TGTGCCAGCAGTCCTGGGGGCGGATCCTACGAGCAGTACTTC. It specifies CASSPGGGSYEQYF.

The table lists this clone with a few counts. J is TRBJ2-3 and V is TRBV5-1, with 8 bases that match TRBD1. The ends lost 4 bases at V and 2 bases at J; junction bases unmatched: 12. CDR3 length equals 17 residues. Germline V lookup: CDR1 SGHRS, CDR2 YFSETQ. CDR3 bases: TGCGCCAGCAGCACGTCCAGGGGGCTTACGTCCACAGATACGCAGTATTTT. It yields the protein CASSTSRGLTSTDTQYF. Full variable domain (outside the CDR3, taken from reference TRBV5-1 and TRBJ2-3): KAGVTQTPRYLIKTRGQQVTLSCSPISGHRSVSWYQQTPGQGLQFLFEYFSETQRNKGNFPGRFSGRQFSNSRSEMNVSTLELGDSALYLCASSTSRGLTSTDTQYFGPGTRLTVL.

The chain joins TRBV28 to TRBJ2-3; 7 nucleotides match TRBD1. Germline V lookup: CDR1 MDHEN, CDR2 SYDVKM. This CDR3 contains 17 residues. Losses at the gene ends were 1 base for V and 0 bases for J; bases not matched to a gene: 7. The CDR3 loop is CASSLYGTDPSTDTQYF. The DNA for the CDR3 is TGTGCCAGCAGTTTATATGGGACAGACCCTAGCACAGATACGCAGTATTTT.

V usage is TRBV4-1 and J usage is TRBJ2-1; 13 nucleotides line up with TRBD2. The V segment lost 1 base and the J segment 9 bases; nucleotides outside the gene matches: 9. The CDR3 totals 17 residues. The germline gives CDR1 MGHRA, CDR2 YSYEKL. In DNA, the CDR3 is TGCGCCAGCAGCCAAGGCTGGGGACTAGCGGGAATGAGTGAGCAGTTCTTC. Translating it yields CASSQGWGLAGMSEQFF.

CDR3 protein: CASSGLSGPGSSYNEQFF. In DNA, the CDR3 is TGTGCCAGCAGCGGGTTGTCCGGGCCAGGGAGCTCCTACAATGAGCAGTTCTTC. This chain links TRBV9 with TRBJ2-1, with D perhaps being TRBD1 or TRBD2 (5 bases each). The CDR3 runs to 18 residues. Trimming left V 3 bases short and J 0 bases short, with 19 bases between. Germline values: CDR1 SGDLS, CDR2 YYNGEE. The entire variable domain, with the rest obtained from reference TRBV9 and TRBJ2-1, is as follows: DSGVTQTPKHLITATGQRVTLRCSPRSGDLSVYWYQQSLDQGLQFLIQYYNGEERAKGNILERFSAQQFPDLHSELNLSSLELGDSALYFCASSGLSGPGSSYNEQFFGPGTRLTVL.